This TCR beta chain was recorded in a study of T cell responses to AZD1222 COVID-19 vaccine. This CDR3 comprises 15 residues. Germline CDR1 reads MNHEY; CDR2 reads SVGAGI. The V end was cut by 0 bases, the J end by 5 bases, with 13 bases between. Study outcomes and limitations: Spike-specific TCR breadth and depth were elevated following two AZD1222 doses.

Note on this clone: The antigen remains unidentified.

TCRdb's copy holds only in-frame clones and misses some; the assay was immunoSEQ multiplex PCR. The table has 150,000 to 200,000 clones, just over 90% seen once. Sequences were derived from peripheral blood, sampled 28 days after the second AZD1222 dose. This rearrangement joins TRBV6-5 to TRBJ1-2; D might be TRBD1 (5 bases). The clonotype originates from an adult who received the AZD1222 COVID-19 vaccine. In DNA, the CDR3 is TGTGCCAGCAGTTACTCGTTCAGGGAGGGGTATGGCTACACCTTC. Its protein is CASSYSFREGYGYTF.